Listed below are T cell receptor beta chains from one sample, sequenced in a study of Tregs in tolerant kidney transplant recipients. Only in-frame clones appear in the TCRdb table, and some are missing; sequencing was by immunoSEQ multiplex PCR. This repertoire shows roughly 66,000 clones, over 85% found once; its top ten account for 9.5% to 13%. Sequences were derived from CD8+ T cells from blood, sampled before the transplant. These receptors were obtained from a human donor who received a combined kidney and bone marrow transplant. Both conserved end residues are part of each CDR3. D genes are given only for firm matches. Clone size is shown for a subset of rows, as once, few, many or a class of expanded clone.

clone size: once
D gene: TRBD1
J gene: TRBJ2-7
V gene: TRBV9
CDR3 DNA: TGTGCCAGCAGCGGACAGGGGTACGAGCAGTACTTC
CDR3 protein: CASSGQGYEQYF

clone size: once
D gene: TRBD1
J gene: TRBJ2-7
V gene: TRBV4-3
CDR3 DNA: TGCGCCAGCAGCGTTACAGGGGGTGACTACGAGCAGTACTTC
CDR3 protein: CASSVTGGDYEQYF

clone size: -
D gene: -
J gene: TRBJ2-7
V gene: TRBV5-4
CDR3 DNA: TGTGCCAGCAGCTTGGGCTATTCCTACGAGCAGTACTTC
CDR3 protein: CASSLGYSYEQYF

clone size: -
D gene: TRBD1
J gene: TRBJ1-6
V gene: TRBV7-9
CDR3 DNA: TGTGCCAGCAGCCTCGACAGGGACATCTTCTATAATTCACCCCTCCACTTT
CDR3 protein: CASSLDRDIFYNSPLHF

clone size: -
D gene: TRBD2
J gene: TRBJ2-1
V gene: TRBV7-8
CDR3 DNA: TGTGCCAGCAGCGCAAGTCAGCGGGAGTCCAATGAGCAGTTCTTC
CDR3 protein: CASSASQRESNEQFF

clone size: -
D gene: -
J gene: TRBJ1-1
V gene: TRBV9
CDR3 DNA: TGTGCCAGCAGCCCAGAGAACACTGAAGCTTTCTTT
CDR3 protein: CASSPENTEAFF

clone size: once
D gene: TRBD2
J gene: TRBJ2-1
V gene: TRBV5-4
CDR3 DNA: TGTGCCAGCAGTTCCTCTAGCGGTGTATACAATGAGCAGTTCTTC
CDR3 protein: CASSSSSGVYNEQFF

clone size: -
D gene: TRBD2
J gene: TRBJ2-3
V gene: TRBV27
CDR3 DNA: TGTGCCAGCAGTTTATGGGCGGGAGTGAGTACAGATACGCAGTATTTT
CDR3 protein: CASSLWAGVSTDTQYF

clone size: -
D gene: -
J gene: TRBJ2-3
V gene: TRBV10-3
CDR3 DNA: TGTGCCACCCTAGCGACTAGCACAGATACGCAGTATTTT
CDR3 protein: CATLATSTDTQYF

clone size: -
D gene: -
J gene: TRBJ2-7
V gene: TRBV5-6
CDR3 DNA: TGTGCCAGCACGCTGGGGAGCAGCTTATTGGGCGCGAGGGCAGAGCAGTACTTC
CDR3 protein: CASTLGSSLLGARAEQYF

clone size: -
D gene: -
J gene: TRBJ2-5
V gene: TRBV9
CDR3 DNA: TGTGCCAGCAGCCTAGGGATCGGGCAAGAGACCCAGTACTTC
CDR3 protein: CASSLGIGQETQYF

clone size: -
D gene: -
J gene: TRBJ1-2
V gene: TRBV4-3
CDR3 DNA: TGCGCCAGCAGCCAAGCAACCAGGGATAGCTATGGCTACACCTTC
CDR3 protein: CASSQATRDSYGYTF

clone size: -
D gene: -
J gene: TRBJ1-6
V gene: TRBV4-1
CDR3 DNA: TGCGCCAGCAGCCAAGAGTCGCGGGCAAGCTCCTATAATTCCCCCCTCCACTTT
CDR3 protein: CASSQESRASSYNSPLHF

clone size: -
D gene: -
J gene: TRBJ2-3
V gene: TRBV13
CDR3 DNA: TGTGCCAGCAGAAACCTAGGGGGAGTCGGACTAGGAGATACGCAGTATTTT
CDR3 protein: CASRNLGGVGLGDTQYF

clone size: once
D gene: -
J gene: TRBJ2-4
V gene: TRBV21-1
CDR3 DNA: TGTGCCAGCAGCAAAGCGCCGGGACTAGCGGGCTCGATAGCCAAAAACATTCAGTACTTC
CDR3 protein: CASSKAPGLAGSIAKNIQYF

clone size: -
D gene: TRBD1
J gene: TRBJ1-3
V gene: TRBV6-6
CDR3 DNA: TGTGCCAGCAGTTACCGGGACAGCTCTGGAAACACCATATATTTT
CDR3 protein: CASSYRDSSGNTIYF

clone size: -
D gene: TRBD2
J gene: TRBJ2-1
V gene: TRBV7-9
CDR3 DNA: TGTGCCAGCAGCCATAAGGGGAGGGCCGTTAGTAATGAGCAGTTCTTC
CDR3 protein: CASSHKGRAVSNEQFF

clone size: -
D gene: -
J gene: TRBJ1-2
V gene: TRBV28
CDR3 DNA: TGTGCCAGCAATCCTTCCCCCGAGCACTATGGCTACACCTTC
CDR3 protein: CASNPSPEHYGYTF

clone size: once
D gene: TRBD1
J gene: TRBJ1-1
V gene: TRBV9
CDR3 DNA: TGTGCCAGCAGCGTCGGGACAGGGGAGGCTTTCTTT
CDR3 protein: CASSVGTGEAFF

clone size: -
D gene: -
J gene: TRBJ2-7
V gene: TRBV9
CDR3 DNA: TGTGCCAGCAGCGTCGGTAGCCTATCTTCCTACGAGCAGTACTTC
CDR3 protein: CASSVGSLSSYEQYF

clone size: -
D gene: -
J gene: TRBJ2-7
V gene: TRBV5-6
CDR3 DNA: TGTGCCAGCAGCCGGGGGACGGATTACGAGCAGTACTTC
CDR3 protein: CASSRGTDYEQYF

clone size: -
D gene: -
J gene: TRBJ2-2
V gene: TRBV4-1
CDR3 DNA: TGCGCCAGCAGCCAAGATATTCCAGTTACCGGGGAGCTGTTTTTT
CDR3 protein: CASSQDIPVTGELFF

clone size: -
D gene: -
J gene: TRBJ2-3
V gene: TRBV5-1
CDR3 DNA: TGCGCCAGCATCCACACAGATACGCAGTATTTT
CDR3 protein: CASIHTDTQYF

clone size: -
D gene: -
J gene: TRBJ2-1
V gene: TRBV2
CDR3 DNA: TGTGCCAGCAGTGAAGGATCGGGCAATGAGCAGTTCTTC
CDR3 protein: CASSEGSGNEQFF

clone size: once
D gene: TRBD2
J gene: TRBJ2-7
V gene: TRBV18
CDR3 DNA: TGTGCCAGCTCACCACCAATGCGGGAGTTCTACGAGCAGTACTTC
CDR3 protein: CASSPPMREFYEQYF

clone size: -
D gene: -
J gene: TRBJ2-7
V gene: TRBV30
CDR3 DNA: TGTGCCTGGACCACGGGGACTCGCTACGAGCAGTACTTC
CDR3 protein: CAWTTGTRYEQYF